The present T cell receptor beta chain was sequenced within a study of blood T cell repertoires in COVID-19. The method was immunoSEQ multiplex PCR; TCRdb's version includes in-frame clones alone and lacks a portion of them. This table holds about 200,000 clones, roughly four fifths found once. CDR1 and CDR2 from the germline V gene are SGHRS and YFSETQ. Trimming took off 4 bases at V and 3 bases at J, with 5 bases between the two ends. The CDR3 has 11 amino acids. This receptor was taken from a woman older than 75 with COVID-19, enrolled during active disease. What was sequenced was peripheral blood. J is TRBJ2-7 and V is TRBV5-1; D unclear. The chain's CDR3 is CASSLDYEQYF. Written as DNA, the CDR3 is TGCGCCAGCAGCCTAGACTACGAGCAGTACTTC.